Reported below is one T cell receptor beta chain. As yet, its antigen is unknown. The data originate from a study of T cells in localized non-small cell lung cancer. The study, taken as a whole, reports: There were a median around 53 of the top 100 tumor clones appearing in adjacent lung. In uninvolved adjacent lung, T cell clonality reached its highest value, exceeding tumor. Among blood samples, higher T cell density accompanied longer overall survival.

V was shortened by 1 base and J by 9 bases, with 7 bases between the two germline ends. The CDR3 totals 13 residues. Per germline, CDR1 MDHEN and CDR2 SYDVKM. Assay used: immunoSEQ multiplex PCR; TCRdb lists only in-frame clones, some missing. The table includes 15,000 to 20,000 clones, around four fifths detected once. This specimen consisted of peripheral blood, obtained before any cancer treatment. The chain combines TRBV28 with TRBJ1-6, with D uncertain. This TCR was recovered from a male donor older than 55 with stage III lung adenocarcinoma. CDR3 bases: TGTGCCAGCAGTTTATCCAATCCTTCACCCCTCCACTTT. The encoded protein is CASSLSNPSPLHF.